A single sample is the source of the 24 T cell receptor beta chains below, sequenced in a study of blood T cell repertoires in COVID-19. Method: immunoSEQ multiplex PCR; TCRdb's copy keeps in-frame clones and lacks some. The sample lists approximately 270,000 clones; about nine tenths were seen once. Sequencing was done on a sample of peripheral blood. All receptors derive from a man aged 45-60 years with acute or convalescent COVID-19.

The chain combines TRBV30 with TRBJ2-3; D possibly corresponds to TRBD1 (6 bases). This CDR3 is 11 amino acids long. CDR1 is GTSNPN, CDR2 SVGIG, per germline (reference sequence). The germline V and J ends were trimmed by 0 bases and 8 bases, with 6 bases remaining between them. CDR3 amino acids: CAWSVGGTQYF. The CDR3 DNA reads TGTGCCTGGAGTGTAGGGGGTACGCAGTATTTT.

V and J are TRBV18 and TRBJ1-6, with unresolved D. The CDR3 loop spans 17 amino acids. Germline CDR1 KGHSH, CDR2 LQKENI. The ends were cut back, 6 bases at V and 0 bases at J, with 15 bases in the middle. Here the CDR3 DNA reads TGTGCCAGCTCCCCATTAGTCTTGAGCTCCTATAATTCACCCCTCCACTTT. Its protein is CASSPLVLSSYNSPLHF.

This chain joins TRBV7-6 and TRBJ2-1, with 16 bases aligning to TRBD2. CDR1 and CDR2 (germline): SGHVS, FNYEAQ. Trimming cost V 5 bases and J 10 bases; bases outside gene matches: 8. The CDR3 is made up of 16 amino acids. CDR3 sequence (DNA): TGTGCCAGCAGCGAAGGGACTAGCGGGGGGGCGATCGAGCAGTTCTTC. Its translation is CASSEGTSGGAIEQFF. Using reference TRBV7-6 and TRBJ2-1 for the parts outside the CDR3, the full variable domain is GAGVSQSPRYKVTKRGQDVALRCDPISGHVSLYWYRQALGQGPEFLTYFNYEAQQDKSGLPNDRFSAERPEGSISTLTIQRTEQRDSAMYRCASSEGTSGGAIEQFFGPGTRLTVL.

CDR3 residues: CASRRTGGQLYEQYF. As DNA, the CDR3 is TGTGCCAGCAGACGTACAGGGGGCCAGCTCTACGAGCAGTACTTC. The rearrangement links TRBV27 to TRBJ2-7, with 9 bases aligning to TRBD1. The CDR3 is 15 amino acids. Trimming took 6 bases from V and 3 from J; bases not matched to a gene: 9. The germline CDR1 and CDR2 sequences are MNHEY and SMNVEV (reference sequence).

The genes are TRBV14 and TRBJ2-7; TRBD1 might be the D (5 bases). The V end was cut by 2 bases, the J end by 2 bases, with 7 bases between. The CDR3 totals 13 residues. Per germline, CDR1 SGHDN and CDR2 FVKESK. The CDR3 region is CASSQQGAYEQYF. The CDR3 DNA reads TGTGCCAGCAGCCAACAGGGTGCCTACGAGCAGTACTTC.

The genes are TRBV12-5 and TRBJ1-3, with D possibly being TRBD1 (5 bases). The germline V and J ends were trimmed by 6 bases and 4 bases, with 10 bases remaining between them. CDR1 is LGHNT and CDR2 is FRNRAP in the germline V gene. The CDR3 sequence is 13 residues long. The CDR3 sequence: CASGPRTGNTIYF. The CDR3 DNA reads TGTGCTAGTGGACCTCGGACAGGAAACACCATATATTTT.

J is TRBJ1-2 and V is TRBV18, with 7 bases fitting TRBD1. Germline CDR1 reads KGHSH; CDR2 reads LQKENI. The CDR3 is 14 residues long. V lost 6 bases to trimming and J lost 7 bases; unmatched junction nucleotides: 11. In DNA form, the CDR3 reads TGTGCCAGCTCGCGGGACAGAGCTTTGGGTGGCTACACCTTC. Translated, it gives CASSRDRALGGYTF.

This sequence joins TRBV3-1 (or the pseudogene TRBV3-2) and TRBJ1-5; D gene uncertain. The CDR3 length is 13 residues. V lost 4 bases and J lost 5, with 9 bases in between. The germline V gene has CDR1 LGHDT and CDR2 YNNKEL (reference sequence). The CDR3 sequence: CASSPSEDQPQHF. CDR3 nucleotide sequence: TGTGCCAGCAGCCCTTCCGAGGATCAGCCCCAGCATTTT.

This clone appeared a few times. The V gene is TRBV6-6, the J gene TRBJ2-5; possible D gene TRBD2, 6 bases. This CDR3 contains 15 residues. The germline V gene encodes CDR1 MNHNY and CDR2 SVGAGI (reference sequence). Trimming cost V 8 bases and J 5 bases, with 21 bases left between them. In DNA form, the CDR3 reads TGTGCCAGCCAACTCCGGGGGAACCTGGTGGAGACCCAGTACTTC. Amino acid sequence: CASQLRGNLVETQYF.

The chain is built from TRBV5-1 and TRBJ2-5; TRBD2 is a possible D gene (5 bases). Germline CDR1 reads SGHRS; CDR2 reads YFSETQ. This CDR3 region has 16 residues. V was shortened by 4 bases and J by 5 bases, with 21 bases between the two germline ends. DNA of the CDR3: TGCGCCAGCAGCCCTGCGGGTTTCCCCGTCTTGGAGACCCAGTACTTC. Translation: CASSPAGFPVLETQYF.

The table lists this clone with a few counts. The chain couples TRBV5-4 to TRBJ2-7, with TRBD2 matching 8 bases. Losses at the gene ends were 0 bases for V and 5 bases for J; bases not matched to a gene: 1. The CDR3 covers 13 residues. Germline V gene data show CDR1 as SGHNT and CDR2 as YYREEE (reference sequence). CDR3: CASSLAGGDEQYF. The CDR3 nucleotides read TGTGCCAGCAGCTTGGCCGGGGGGGACGAGCAGTACTTC.

The chain couples TRBV4-2 to TRBJ2-5; 7 positions match TRBD1. The CDR3 is 15 residues long. J gave up 5 bases and V 3 bases, and 9 bases lay outside the gene matches. Germline assignment: CDR1 LGHNA and CDR2 YNFKEQ. The CDR3 DNA sequence: TGTGCCAGCAGCCACAACACCGGGACAGACGAGACCCAGTACTTC. Translating gives CASSHNTGTDETQYF.

This clone came up once. The chain carries TRBV30 and TRBJ2-2; D perhaps matches TRBD2 (5 bases). Germline loops: CDR1 GTSNPN, CDR2 SVGIG (reference sequence). The CDR3 runs to 14 residues. V was trimmed by 3 bases and J by 7 bases, leaving 15 bases between them. The CDR3 region has the DNA TGTGCCTGGAGCGAGGAGGCGGTTGGCGGGGAGCTGTTTTTT. The encoded protein is CAWSEEAVGGELFF.

The chain is built from TRBV7-9 and TRBJ1-4, with 8 bases aligning to TRBD1. The J segment lost 6 bases and the V segment lost 1 base, leaving 7 bases of the junction unmatched. CDR1 and CDR2 (germline): SEHNR, FQNEAQ (reference sequence). The CDR3 length is 16 residues. The CDR3 region has the DNA TGTGCCAGCAGCTTAGGGAAGGGACAGGTGGATGAAAAACTGTTTTTT. Amino acid sequence: CASSLGKGQVDEKLFF.

The V gene is TRBV28, the J gene TRBJ1-2, with D maybe TRBD1 (6 bases). This CDR3 region has 13 residues. Germline V CDR1 and CDR2: MDHEN, SYDVKM. V lost 3 bases to trimming and J lost 4 bases, with 9 bases between them. The DNA for the CDR3 is TGTGCCAGCAGTTTGGGAGGGGGCTATGGCTACACCTTC. Its translation: CASSLGGGYGYTF.

V usage is TRBV3-1 (or the pseudogene TRBV3-2) and J usage is TRBJ1-2; possible D gene TRBD1, 6 bases. Germline CDR1 and CDR2: LGHDT and YNNKEL (reference sequence). This CDR3 is built from 14 residues. V lost 4 bases to trimming and J lost 6 bases, with 15 bases between them. The CDR3 DNA reads as TGTGCCAGCAGCCTTAGGGGGGGATTTGATGGCTACACCTTC. It specifies CASSLRGGFDGYTF.

This chain links TRBV29-1 with TRBJ1-2; D might be TRBD1 (6 bases). The CDR3 loop spans 12 amino acids. Germline V gene data show CDR1 as SQVTM and CDR2 as ANQGSEA. V dropped 4 bases and J dropped 6 bases, with 12 bases sitting between them. The CDR3 DNA reads TGCAGCGTTGGGCCAGGGGCCAATGGCTACACCTTC. Amino acids: CSVGPGANGYTF.

In its sample, this clone was seen a few times. The rearrangement links TRBV2 to TRBJ1-2; D possibly corresponds to TRBD1 (6 bases). V lost 10 bases and J lost 4, with 16 bases in between. The CDR3 covers 13 residues. The germline V gene encodes CDR1 SNHLY and CDR2 FYNNEI. CDR3 coding DNA: TGTGCCACCAAAGGGGACATTTTCTATGGCTACACCTTC. Its translation is CATKGDIFYGYTF.

The chain recombines TRBV19 with TRBJ2-2, with 13 nucleotides matching TRBD2. The V gene's germline CDR1 is LNHDA and CDR2 SQIVND (reference sequence). The CDR3 is 17 residues long. V lost 7 bases and J lost 2; bases outside the gene matches: 7. CDR3 amino acids: CASIRTSGGFNTGELFF. The CDR3 DNA sequence: TGTGCCAGTATACGGACTAGCGGGGGTTTTAACACCGGGGAGCTGTTTTTT.

V is TRBV7-9 and J is TRBJ2-1; the D is unclear. Germline-derived CDR1 and CDR2 are SEHNR and FQNEAQ (reference sequence). Trimming stripped 6 bases from V and 0 bases from J, with 15 bases between. The CDR3 is made up of 16 amino acids. DNA for the CDR3: TGTGCCAGCAGACCGGCGACGTACAGCTCCTACAATGAGCAGTTCTTC. Its protein is CASRPATYSSYNEQFF.

The V and J genes are TRBV7-3 and TRBJ2-1, with 9 bases that match TRBD1. The length of the CDR3 is 15 residues. Looked up from germline, CDR1 is SGHTA and CDR2 is FQGTGA. After removal of 5 bases from V and 5 bases from J, the junction contained 7 bases not matched to a gene. The CDR3: CASSPGQGRDNEQFF. CDR3 nucleotides: TGTGCCAGCAGCCCCGGACAGGGGAGAGACAATGAGCAGTTCTTC.

The chain carries TRBV19 and TRBJ1-5, with D possibly matching TRBD1 (5 bases). The germline CDR1 and CDR2 sequences are LNHDA and SQIVND (reference sequence). This CDR3 is built from 14 residues. Trimming took 3 bases from V and 7 from J, leaving 13 bases between them. CDR3 DNA: TGTGCCAGTAGTATTCAGGGTCTGGGGCAGCCCCAGCATTTT. Translating gives CASSIQGLGQPQHF.

This chain uses TRBV11-2 with TRBJ1-1; the match to TRBD1 covers 7 bases. Trimming at V came to 5 bases and at J to 0 bases, leaving 9 bases not matched to a gene. The CDR3 extends over 16 amino acids. The germline CDR1 and CDR2 sequences are SGHAT and FQNNGV. CDR3 region: CASSPVRGPMNTEAFF. The CDR3 bases are TGTGCCAGCAGCCCTGTTAGGGGGCCCATGAACACTGAAGCTTTCTTT.

The V gene is TRBV18, the J gene TRBJ2-7; possible D gene TRBD1, 6 bases. Germline CDR1 KGHSH, CDR2 LQKENI. V lost 5 bases and J lost 1, with 18 bases in between. The CDR3 has 16 residues. CDR3 amino acids: CASSISAGQGSYEQYF. The CDR3 DNA is TGTGCCAGCTCAATTAGCGCAGGCCAGGGGTCCTACGAGCAGTACTTC.